These 3 T cell receptor beta chains were sequenced from one sample in a study of T cells expressing NK-cell markers. Reanalyzing the 5' RACE reads, TCRdb keeps one entry per CDR3 protein, without DNA. The repertoire shows 550,000 to 600,000 distinct CDR3 sequences; the top ten hold roughly 3.5%. Sequencing input: blood T cells: a sorted CD56 or NKG2C T cell subset, CD4+ or CD8+ T cells, or bulk PBMC T cells (not recorded which). These receptors were collected from a man aged 18 to 29 in good health.

The chain combines TRBV5-1 with TRBJ2-4; absent DNA, TCRdb's TRBD1 call cannot be checked. The CDR3 contains 16 residues. CDR1 SGHRS and CDR2 YFSETQ come from the germline V gene. This CDR3 is CASSSYRDQAKNIQYF.

The chain links TRBV15 to TRBJ1-2; TCRdb gives TRBD1 as the D gene, but with no DNA this cannot be confirmed. The germline CDR1 and CDR2 sequences are LNHNV and YYDKDF (reference sequence). The length of the CDR3 is 15 residues. The CDR3 loop is CATSLTGTRNYGYTF.

The V call is TRBV20-1, the J call TRBJ2-1; absent DNA, TCRdb's TRBD1 call cannot be checked. The CDR3 is 15 residues long. Per the germline V gene, CDR1 is DFQATT and CDR2 is SNEGSKA (reference sequence). This CDR3 is CSASKSGKGYNEQFF.